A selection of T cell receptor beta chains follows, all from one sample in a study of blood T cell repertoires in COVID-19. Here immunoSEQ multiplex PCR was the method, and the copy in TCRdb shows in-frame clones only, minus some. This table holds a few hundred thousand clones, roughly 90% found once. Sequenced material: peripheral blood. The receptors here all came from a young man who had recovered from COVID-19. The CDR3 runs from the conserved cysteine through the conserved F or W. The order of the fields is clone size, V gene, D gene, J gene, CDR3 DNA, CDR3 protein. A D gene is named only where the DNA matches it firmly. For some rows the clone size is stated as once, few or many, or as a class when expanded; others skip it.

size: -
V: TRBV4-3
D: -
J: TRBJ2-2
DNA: TGCGCCAGCAGCCAAGATCTCACGGCGGGGGCCAACACCGGGGAGCTGTTTTTT
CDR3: CASSQDLTAGANTGELFF

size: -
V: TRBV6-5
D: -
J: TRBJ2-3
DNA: TGTGCCAGCAGTTACTCGACTAGTATCTTTCCAGATACGCAGTATTTT
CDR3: CASSYSTSIFPDTQYF

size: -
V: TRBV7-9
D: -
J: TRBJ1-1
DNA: TGTGCCAGCAGCCAAGGGGCAAGGAACACTGAAGCTTTCTTT
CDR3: CASSQGARNTEAFF

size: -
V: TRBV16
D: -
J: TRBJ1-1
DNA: TGTGCCAGCAGCCAATCTCTTGTTACTGAAGCTTTCTTT
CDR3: CASSQSLVTEAFF

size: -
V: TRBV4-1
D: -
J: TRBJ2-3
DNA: TGCGCCAGCAGCCAGGGGAGGCATACGCAGTATTTT
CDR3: CASSQGRHTQYF

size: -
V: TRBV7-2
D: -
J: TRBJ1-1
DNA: TGTGCCAGCAGCCCGACTCGCGGAAGGACTGAAGCTTTCTTT
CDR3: CASSPTRGRTEAFF

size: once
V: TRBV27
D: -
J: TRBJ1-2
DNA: TGTGCCAGCAGTTTCAGGGGAGACGGTGGCTACACCTTC
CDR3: CASSFRGDGGYTF

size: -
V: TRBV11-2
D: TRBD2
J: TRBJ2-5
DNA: TGTGCCAGCAGCTTAGGGGGGACTAGCGGGAGTCGAGAGACCCAGTACTTC
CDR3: CASSLGGTSGSRETQYF

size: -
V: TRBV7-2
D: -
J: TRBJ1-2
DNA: TGTGCCAGCAGCTTAACAGACTATGGCTACACCTTC
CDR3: CASSLTDYGYTF

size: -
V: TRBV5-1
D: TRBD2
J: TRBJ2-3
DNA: TGCGCCAGCAGCCCAACTAGCGGGGGAGATACGCAGTATTTT
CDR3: CASSPTSGGDTQYF

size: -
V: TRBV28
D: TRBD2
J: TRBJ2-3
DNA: TGTGCCAGCAGCGTCGCCAGCGGGGGGTTCACAGATACGCAGTATTTT
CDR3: CASSVASGGFTDTQYF

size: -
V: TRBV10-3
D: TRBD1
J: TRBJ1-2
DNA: TGTGCCATCAGTGACGGGACAGCGACTAACTATGGCTACACCTTC
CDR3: CAISDGTATNYGYTF

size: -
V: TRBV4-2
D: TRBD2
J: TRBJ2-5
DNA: TGTGCCAGCAGCCCGCTAGCGGGAGAGAAGACCCAGTACTTC
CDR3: CASSPLAGEKTQYF

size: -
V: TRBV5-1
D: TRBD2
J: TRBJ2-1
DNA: TGCGCCAGCAGCTTGCGGCCTAGCGGGGGGACTACGTACAATGAGCAGTTCTTC
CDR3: CASSLRPSGGTTYNEQFF

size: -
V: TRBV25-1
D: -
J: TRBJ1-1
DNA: TGTGCCAGCAGTGAACTCAGTTACACTGAAGCTTTCTTT
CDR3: CASSELSYTEAFF

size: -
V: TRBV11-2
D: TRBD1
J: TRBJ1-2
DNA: TGTGCCAGCAGCTTATCCGGGACAGGGGACCTCTATGGCTACACCTTC
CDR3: CASSLSGTGDLYGYTF

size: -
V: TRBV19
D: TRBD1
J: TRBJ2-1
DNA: TGTGCCAGTAGTATTCCGTCGGGACAGGTTTCCAATGAGCAGTTCTTC
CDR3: CASSIPSGQVSNEQFF

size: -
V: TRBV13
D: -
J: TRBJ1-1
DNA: TGTGCCAGCAGCTTAAGGGGTTTTCCTGAAGCTTTCTTT
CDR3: CASSLRGFPEAFF

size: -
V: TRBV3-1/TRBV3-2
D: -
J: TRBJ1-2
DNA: TGTGCCAGCAGCCAAGGGGCGTTTTCCTATGGCTACACCTTC
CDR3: CASSQGAFSYGYTF

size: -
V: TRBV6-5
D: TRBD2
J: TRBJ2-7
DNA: TGTGCCACCCCGGGACTAGCGGGGGGGACCTACGAGCAGTACTTC
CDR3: CATPGLAGGTYEQYF

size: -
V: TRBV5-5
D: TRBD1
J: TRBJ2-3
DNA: TGTGCCAGCAGCACCGGGACAGAAAACACAGATACGCAGTATTTT
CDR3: CASSTGTENTDTQYF

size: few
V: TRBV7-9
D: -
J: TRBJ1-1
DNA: TGTGCCAGCAGCTTAACCGTGGGAGGCACTGAAGCTTTCTTT
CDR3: CASSLTVGGTEAFF

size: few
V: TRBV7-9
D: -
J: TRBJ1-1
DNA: TGTGCCAGCAGCTTCGGGACAAACACTGAAGCTTTCTTT
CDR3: CASSFGTNTEAFF

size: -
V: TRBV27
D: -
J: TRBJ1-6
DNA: TGTGCCAGCAGGTCCTTGGACAGAAATTCACCCCTCCACTTT
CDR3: CASRSLDRNSPLHF

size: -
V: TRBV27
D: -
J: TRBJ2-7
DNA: TGTGCCAGCAGTTTGGGGCGGACGACCTACGAGCAGTACTTC
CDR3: CASSLGRTTYEQYF